The clone carrying this T cell receptor (beta chain) showed up many times. The data stem from a study of regulatory T cells in long-lasting Graves disease. Researchers made TCR beta libraries by using iRepertoire HTBI primers and running Arm-PCR on CDR3 regions. Authors' methods: The samples yielded 62 TRBV and roughly 13 TRBJ segments. TCRdb recomputed calls from the multiplex PCR reads with MiXCR, one row per CDR3 protein. The V and J calls here are based on TCRdb, not the publication. Here the sample spans 400,000 to 550,000 distinct CDR3 sequences, approximately 16% being singletons. V lost 5 bases and J lost 4, with 15 bases in between. Germline V lookup: CDR1 SGHAT, CDR2 FQNNGV. This CDR3 has 14 residues. Time point here: newly diagnosed GD, antithyroid drugs for less than 3 months. Generation of the TCR library employed RNA extracted from PBMCs. Collection of peripheral blood (about 10 milliliters) was done using EDTA tubes.

These same data were also listed under a study on T cells in Graves' hyperthyroidism and ophthalmopathy. That paper adds: These patients, aged 18 to 65, had recently diagnosed hyperthyroidism lasting under 2 months.

This TCR derives from a woman in her 30s with Graves disease. The sequencing here drew on peripheral blood mononuclear cells (PBMCs), taken at new diagnosis, from a patient treated with antithyroid drugs. The gene calls are TRBV11-2 and TRBJ2-7; no firm D call. CDR3 nucleotides: TGTGCCAGCAGCCCATGGACGGAGAGTTACGAGCAGTACTTC. Protein sequence: CASSPWTESYEQYF.